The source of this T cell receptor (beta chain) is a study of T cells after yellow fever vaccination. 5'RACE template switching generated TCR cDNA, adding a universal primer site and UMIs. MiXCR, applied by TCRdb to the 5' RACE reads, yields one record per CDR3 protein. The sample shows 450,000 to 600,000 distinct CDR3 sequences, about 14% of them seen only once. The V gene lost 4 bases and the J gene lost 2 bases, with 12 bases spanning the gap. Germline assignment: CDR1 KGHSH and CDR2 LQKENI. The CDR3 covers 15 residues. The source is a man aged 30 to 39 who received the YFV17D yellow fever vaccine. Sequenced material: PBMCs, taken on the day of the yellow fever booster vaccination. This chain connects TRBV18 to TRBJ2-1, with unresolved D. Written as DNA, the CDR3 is TGTGCCAGCTCACTACCTGACACTGCCTACAATGAGCAGTTCTTC. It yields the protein CASSLPDTAYNEQFF.